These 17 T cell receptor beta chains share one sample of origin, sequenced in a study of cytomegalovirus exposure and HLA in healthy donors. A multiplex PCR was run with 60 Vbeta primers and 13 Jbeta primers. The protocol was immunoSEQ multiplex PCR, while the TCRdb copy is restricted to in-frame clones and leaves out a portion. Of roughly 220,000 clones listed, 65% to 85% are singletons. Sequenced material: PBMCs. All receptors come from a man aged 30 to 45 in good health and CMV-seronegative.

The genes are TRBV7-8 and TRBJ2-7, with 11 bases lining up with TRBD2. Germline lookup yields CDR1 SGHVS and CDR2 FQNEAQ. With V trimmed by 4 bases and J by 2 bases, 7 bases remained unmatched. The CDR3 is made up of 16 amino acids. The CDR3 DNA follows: TGTGCCAGCAGCTCAATGACTAGCGGGATGCCCTACGAGCAGTACTTC. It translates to CASSSMTSGMPYEQYF.

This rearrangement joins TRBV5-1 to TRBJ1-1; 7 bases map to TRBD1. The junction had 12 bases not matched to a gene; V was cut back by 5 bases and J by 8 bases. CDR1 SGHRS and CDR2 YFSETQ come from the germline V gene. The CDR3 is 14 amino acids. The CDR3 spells CASRLRRGHVEAFF. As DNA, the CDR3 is TGCGCCAGCAGGTTAAGAAGGGGGCACGTAGAAGCTTTCTTT.

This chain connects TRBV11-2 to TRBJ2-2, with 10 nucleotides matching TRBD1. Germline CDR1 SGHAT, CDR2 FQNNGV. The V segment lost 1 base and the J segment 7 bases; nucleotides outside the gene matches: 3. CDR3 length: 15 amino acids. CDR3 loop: CASSLADRGIGELFF. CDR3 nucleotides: TGTGCCAGCAGCTTAGCGGACAGGGGGATCGGGGAGCTGTTTTTT.

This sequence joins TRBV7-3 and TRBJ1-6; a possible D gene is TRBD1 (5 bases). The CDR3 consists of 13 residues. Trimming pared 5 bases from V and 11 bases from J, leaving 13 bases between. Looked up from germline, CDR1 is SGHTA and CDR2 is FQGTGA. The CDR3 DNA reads TGTGCCAGCAGCGCTTCAGGGAGGACACCCCTCCACTTT. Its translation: CASSASGRTPLHF.

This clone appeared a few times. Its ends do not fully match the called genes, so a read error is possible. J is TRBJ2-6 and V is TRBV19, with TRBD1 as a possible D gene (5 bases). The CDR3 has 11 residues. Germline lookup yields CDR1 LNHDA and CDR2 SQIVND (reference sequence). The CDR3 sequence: CASTGASVLTF. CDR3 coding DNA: TGTGCCAGTACTGGGGCCAGCGTCCTGACTTTC.

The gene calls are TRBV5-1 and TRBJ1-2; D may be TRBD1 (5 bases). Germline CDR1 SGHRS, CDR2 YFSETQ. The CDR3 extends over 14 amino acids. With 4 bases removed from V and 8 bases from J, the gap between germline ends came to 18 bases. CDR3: CASSTGGRVIGYTF. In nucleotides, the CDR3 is TGCGCCAGCAGCACGGGAGGCAGGGTGATCGGCTACACCTTC.

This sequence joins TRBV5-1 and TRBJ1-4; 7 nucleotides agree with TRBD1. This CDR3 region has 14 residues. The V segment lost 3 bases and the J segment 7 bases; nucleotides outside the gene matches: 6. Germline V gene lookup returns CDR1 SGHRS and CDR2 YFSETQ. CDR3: CASSSGTDGEKLFF. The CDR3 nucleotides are TGCGCCAGCAGCTCCGGGACAGACGGTGAAAAACTGTTTTTT.

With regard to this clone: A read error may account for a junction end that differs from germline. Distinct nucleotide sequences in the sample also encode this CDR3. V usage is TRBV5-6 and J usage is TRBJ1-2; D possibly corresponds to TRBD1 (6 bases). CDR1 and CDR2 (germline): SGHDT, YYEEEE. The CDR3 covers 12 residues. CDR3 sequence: CASSLGSGGYTF. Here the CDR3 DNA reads TGTGCCAGCAGCTTGGGCTCGGGGGGCTACACTTTC.

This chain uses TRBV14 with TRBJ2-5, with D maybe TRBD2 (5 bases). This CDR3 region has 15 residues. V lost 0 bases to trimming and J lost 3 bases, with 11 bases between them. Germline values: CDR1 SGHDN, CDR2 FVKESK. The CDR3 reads CASSQDWTGKETQYF. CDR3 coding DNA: TGTGCCAGCAGCCAAGACTGGACGGGGAAAGAGACCCAGTACTTC.

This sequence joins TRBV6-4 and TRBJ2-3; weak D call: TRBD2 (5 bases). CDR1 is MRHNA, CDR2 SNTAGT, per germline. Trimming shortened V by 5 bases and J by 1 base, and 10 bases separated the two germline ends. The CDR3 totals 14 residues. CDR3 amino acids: CASSYSGGTDTQYF. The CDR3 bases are TGTGCCAGCAGTTATTCCGGGGGCACAGATACGCAGTATTTT.

CDR3: CASSRRGEHNAGTGELFF. In DNA, the CDR3 is TGTGCCAGCAGCCGCCGGGGGGAGCATAATGCGGGGACCGGGGAGCTGTTTTTT. The rearrangement uses TRBV5-5 and TRBJ2-2, with 7 bases matching TRBD2. V shed 4 bases and J 5 bases; nucleotides not matched to a gene: 17. The germline CDR1 and CDR2 sequences are SGHKS and YYEKEE (reference sequence). The CDR3 is 18 residues long.

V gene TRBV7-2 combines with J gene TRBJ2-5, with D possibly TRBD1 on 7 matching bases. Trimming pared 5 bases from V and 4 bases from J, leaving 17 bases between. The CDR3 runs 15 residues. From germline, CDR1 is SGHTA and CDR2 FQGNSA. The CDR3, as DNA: TGTGCCAGCAGCCTTTTGAACAGGGGAGGAGAGACCCAGTACTTC. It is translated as CASSLLNRGGETQYF.

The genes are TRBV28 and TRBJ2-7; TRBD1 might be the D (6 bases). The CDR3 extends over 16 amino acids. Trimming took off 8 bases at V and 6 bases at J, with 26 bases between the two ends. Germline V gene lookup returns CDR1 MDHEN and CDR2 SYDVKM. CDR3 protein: CASRRVFSQGLVEQYF. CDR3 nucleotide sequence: TGTGCCAGCCGTCGCGTGTTCAGTCAGGGGTTAGTCGAGCAGTACTTC.

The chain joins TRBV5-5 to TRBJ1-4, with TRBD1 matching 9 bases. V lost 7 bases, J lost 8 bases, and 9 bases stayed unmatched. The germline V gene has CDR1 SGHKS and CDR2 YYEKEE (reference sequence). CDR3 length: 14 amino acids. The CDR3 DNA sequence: TGTGCCAGCTCATTGAGGGACAGGGACGAAAAACTGTTTTTT. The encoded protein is CASSLRDRDEKLFF.

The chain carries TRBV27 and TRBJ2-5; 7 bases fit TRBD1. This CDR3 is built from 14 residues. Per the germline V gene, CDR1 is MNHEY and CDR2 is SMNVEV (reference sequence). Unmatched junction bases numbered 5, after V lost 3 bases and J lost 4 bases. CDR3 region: CASSFPGQPETQYF. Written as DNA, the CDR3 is TGTGCCAGCAGTTTCCCGGGACAGCCAGAGACCCAGTACTTC.

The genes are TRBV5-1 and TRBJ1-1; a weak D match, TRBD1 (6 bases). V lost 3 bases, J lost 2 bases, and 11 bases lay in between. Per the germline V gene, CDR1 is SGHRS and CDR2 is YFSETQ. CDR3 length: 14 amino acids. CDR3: CASSSSGGNTEAFF. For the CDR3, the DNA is TGCGCCAGCAGCTCTTCGGGGGGCAACACTGAAGCTTTCTTT.

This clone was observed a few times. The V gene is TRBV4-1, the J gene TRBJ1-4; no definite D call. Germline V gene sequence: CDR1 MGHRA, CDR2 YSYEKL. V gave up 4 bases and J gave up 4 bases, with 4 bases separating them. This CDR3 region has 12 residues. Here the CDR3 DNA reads TGCGCCAGCAGCCTCCTTAATGAAAAACTGTTTTTT. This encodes CASSLLNEKLFF.